The 3 T cell receptor beta chains in this list originate from one sample, sequenced in a study of T cell responses to AZD1222 COVID-19 vaccine. Sequencing was performed with immunoSEQ multiplex PCR; in TCRdb, only in-frame clones are kept and a portion is missing. The sample lists 110,000 to 150,000 clones, about 92% seen once, with 9.5% to 15% in the top ten. The input for sequencing was peripheral blood, taken after recovery from COVID-19. These receptors all stem from an adult who had recovered from COVID-19.

The chain carries TRBV11-2 and TRBJ2-7, with D perhaps matching TRBD1 (6 bases). Germline lookup yields CDR1 SGHAT and CDR2 FQNNGV. This CDR3 comprises 17 residues. Trimming shortened V by 5 bases and J by 3 bases, and 23 bases separated the two germline ends. The CDR3 region is CASSVIVGRGPYYEQYF. In nucleotides, the CDR3 is TGTGCCAGCAGCGTAATTGTGGGCAGGGGCCCCTACTACGAGCAGTACTTC. The variable domain in full, with the rest retrieved from reference TRBV11-2 and TRBJ2-7, is EAGVAQSPRYKIIEKRQSVAFWCNPISGHATLYWYQQILGQGPKLLIQFQNNGVVDDSQLPKDRFSAERLKGVDSTLKIQPAKLEDSAVYLCASSVIVGRGPYYEQYFGPGTRLTVT.

The chain employs TRBV7-9 and TRBJ1-2, with TRBD1 identical over 8 bases. The V gene's germline CDR1 is SEHNR and CDR2 FQNEAQ (reference sequence). Unmatched junction bases numbered 13, after V lost 5 bases and J lost 2 bases. CDR3 length: 17 residues. In DNA, the CDR3 is TGTGCCAGCAGCGCGTCAAGGGACAGGCCAACAAACTATGGCTACACCTTC. Amino acids: CASSASRDRPTNYGYTF.

The rearrangement uses TRBV2 and TRBJ1-6; D unclear. Germline V CDR1 and CDR2: SNHLY, FYNNEI. The CDR3 covers 13 residues. Trimming removed 5 bases at V and 5 bases at J, with 7 bases between. The DNA of the CDR3 is TGTGCCAGCAGTCGGCAGAATAATTCACCCCTCCACTTT. Translating gives CASSRQNNSPLHF.